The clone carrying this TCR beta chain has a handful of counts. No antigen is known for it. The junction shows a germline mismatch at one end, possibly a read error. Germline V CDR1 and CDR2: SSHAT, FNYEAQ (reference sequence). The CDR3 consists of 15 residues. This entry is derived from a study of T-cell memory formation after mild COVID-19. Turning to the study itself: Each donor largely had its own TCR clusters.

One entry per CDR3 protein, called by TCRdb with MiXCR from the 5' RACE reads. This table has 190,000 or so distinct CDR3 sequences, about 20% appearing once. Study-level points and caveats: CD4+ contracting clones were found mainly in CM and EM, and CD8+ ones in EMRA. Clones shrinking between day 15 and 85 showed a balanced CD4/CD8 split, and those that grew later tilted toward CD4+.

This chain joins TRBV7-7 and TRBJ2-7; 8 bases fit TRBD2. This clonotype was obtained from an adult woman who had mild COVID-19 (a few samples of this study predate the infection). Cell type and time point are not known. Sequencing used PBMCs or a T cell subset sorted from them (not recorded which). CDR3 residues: CASSPGLGDSYEQYF. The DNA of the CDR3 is TGTGCTAGCAGCCCGGGACTAGGGGACTCCTACGAGCAGTACTTC.